Listed below are T cell receptor beta chains from one sample, sequenced in a study of blood T cells in healthy people across ages. TCRdb passed the 5' RACE reads through MiXCR, listing each CDR3 protein once. The table includes over 1.5 million distinct CDR3 sequences, around 48% detected once. Source material: blood. The receptors were sampled from a woman aged 40 to 50 in good health. Each CDR3 is given without its conserved first and last residue.

v_call	j_call	cdr3_aa
TRBV12-3/TRBV12-4	TRBJ2-3	ASSSLSGGTDTQY
TRBV5-6	TRBJ2-1	ASSGGDSNEQF
TRBV5-1	TRBJ1-4	ASSLSRLTNEKLF
TRBV12-3/TRBV12-4	TRBJ2-3	ASSILAGNTDTQY
TRBV28	TRBJ1-1	ASSPRTGANTEAF
TRBV20-1	TRBJ2-1	SALGAGGFNNEQF
TRBV14	TRBJ2-5	ASSHFDQGTQY
TRBV10-3	TRBJ2-4	AISDIGDIQY
TRBV4-1	TRBJ1-4	ASSQVMGLIEKLF
TRBV28	TRBJ2-7	ASSPFPSGYEQY
TRBV6-2/TRBV6-3	TRBJ1-2	ASRGTSNYGYT
TRBV6-2/TRBV6-3	TRBJ2-7	ASSSRDTLVDEQY
TRBV12-3/TRBV12-4	TRBJ2-7	AGSLTASYEQY
TRBV28	TRBJ2-7	ASSPRQGEATYEQY
TRBV5-4	TRBJ2-7	ASSLSRESFGQY
TRBV4-2	TRBJ2-4	ASSQSDRGRIQY
TRBV9	TRBJ1-2	ASSGWDTLYGYT
TRBV3-1	TRBJ2-4	ASCVTSGGGPGNEQY
TRBV25-1	TRBJ1-2	ASSEYPGNYGYT
TRBV7-8	TRBJ2-5	ASSLEDRRETQY
TRBV12-3/TRBV12-4	TRBJ2-7	ASSLEGWEQY
TRBV11-3	TRBJ2-5	ASSLQTGKSESQY
TRBV5-4	TRBJ2-6	ASSTQGLAGAGANVLT
TRBV28	TRBJ2-1	ASSKDRGRYNEQF
TRBV7-2	TRBJ2-7	ASSQVGVGSYEQY
TRBV9	TRBJ1-6	ASSGNREAGSPLH
TRBV9	TRBJ1-2	ASSVDSWSPLGYT
TRBV20-1	TRBJ2-1	SSGQGLRNEQF
TRBV20-1	TRBJ2-7	SARTGTGETYEQY
TRBV20-1	NA	SASGGSRETQY
TRBV7-2	TRBJ1-4	ASSYGQGASTNEKLF
TRBV5-1	TRBJ2-7	ASSPWLLKDEQY
TRBV5-1	TRBJ2-5	ASSPTIEETQY
TRBV5-1	TRBJ1-4	ASSSGTANEKLF
TRBV11-2	TRBJ2-4	ASSLAAGLAGQIAKNIQY
TRBV7-2	TRBJ2-1	ASSHSTGTYNEQF
TRBV7-2	TRBJ2-4	ASSLGLAGAGTKNIQY
TRBV5-1	TRBJ1-1	ASASRQGIGPNTEAF
TRBV24-1	TRBJ1-5	ATSVGNQPQH
TRBV29-1	TRBJ2-2	SVAYTGELF
TRBV24-1	TRBJ2-1	ATSDLSGADGENNEQF
TRBV20-1	TRBJ2-1	SARASTSGEIYNEQF
TRBV15	TRBJ1-1	ATSRGAPNTEAF
TRBV9	TRBJ2-1	ASSVEVSHTGEQF
TRBV29-1	TRBJ2-7	SVDLGSYEQY
TRBV25-1	TRBJ2-5	ASSAGQGGGTQY